This TCR beta chain was captured in a study of shared clonotypes between healthy human individuals. Study-level results: Clonotypes shared by all four donors outscored non-shared clonotypes in generation probability.

As for this clone: No antigen is known for it.

Replicate PCRs from sorted subsets contained 200 ng DNA, which is 29,000 or so T cell genomes. Profiling relied on immunoSEQ multiplex PCR, and the TCRdb table lists in-frame clones only, not all of them. The data show approximately 330,000 clones, roughly 80% seen once. The CDR3 totals 15 residues. The V and J ends lost 3 bases and 1 base, in that order; junction bases with no gene match: 4. Germline V gene lookup returns CDR1 MDHEN and CDR2 SYDVKM. This receptor was taken from a man aged 30-40 years in good health. The V and J genes are TRBV28 and TRBJ2-7; TRBD1 aligns across 9 bases. The sequencing input was memory CD4+ T cells sorted from blood. The subset was: CD45RA-negative fraction. CDR3 protein: CASSFAGTGSYEQYF. CDR3 DNA sequence: TGTGCCAGCAGTTTCGCCGGGACAGGGTCCTACGAGCAGTACTTC.